This is a list of T cell receptor beta chains from one sample in a study of tumor-infiltrating lymphocytes in primary liver carcinoma. TCRdb re-derived calls from the multiplex PCR reads in MiXCR, one entry per CDR3 protein. The table shows 300,000 to 400,000 distinct CDR3 sequences, with around three fifths occurring only once. The sequenced sample was peripheral blood. These receptors were collected from a middle-aged man with primary liver carcinoma and hepatitis B virus infection. Each CDR3 is given with its conserved first and last residue. Each record gives: CDR3 protein, CDR3 DNA, J gene, D gene, clone size, V gene. The D gene is left open where the match is weak. Some rows have no size entry. The others give once, few or many, or a class for an expanded clone.

CASSERGGQTGANVLTF TGTGCCAGCAGTGAAAGGGGTGGGCAGACTGGGGCCAACGTCCTGACTTTC TRBJ2-6 NA NA TRBV2
CASISGRNGEQFF TGTGCTTCTATTAGCGGGAGAAACGGTGAGCAGTTCTTC TRBJ2-1 TRBD2 few TRBV30
CAIRSTWGMNEQYF TGTGCCATCAGATCGACATGGGGCATGAACGAGCAGTACTTC TRBJ2-7 NA NA TRBV10-3
CASSKDQVASGSHEQYF TGCGCCAGCAGCAAAGATCAGGTAGCTAGCGGGAGTCACGAGCAGTACTTC TRBJ2-7 TRBD2 NA TRBV4-1
CASSQPGQGAYEQYF TGTGCCAGCAGCCAACCGGGACAGGGGGCCTACGAGCAGTACTTC TRBJ2-7 TRBD1 many TRBV6-6
CASSQTGGGGDMQYF TGTGCCAGCAGCCAGACAGGGGGTGGGGGAGATATGCAGTATTTT TRBJ2-3 TRBD1 NA TRBV12-3/TRBV12-4
CAISETGDTGELFF TGTGCCATCAGTGAGACAGGGGACACCGGGGAGCTGTTTTTT TRBJ2-2 TRBD1 few TRBV10-3
CAISGDGLHGYTF TGTGCCATCAGCGGGGACGGTCTACATGGCTACACCTTC TRBJ1-2 NA few TRBV10-3
CAWESNTIYF TGTGCCTGGGAGTCCAACACCATATATTTT TRBJ1-3 NA NA TRBV30
CASSLRTGASYEQYF TGTGCCAGCAGCTTAAGGACAGGGGCCTCCTACGAGCAGTACTTC TRBJ2-7 TRBD1 once TRBV7-3
CASTPHSNYGYTF TGTGCCAGCACCCCACATAGCAACTATGGCTACACCTTC TRBJ1-2 NA many TRBV6-5
CASNSNTGSGNTIYF TGTGCCAGCAATTCCAACACAGGTTCTGGAAACACCATATATTTT TRBJ1-3 NA NA TRBV28
CVSNDGQGGQPQHF TGTGTCAGCAACGATGGACAGGGTGGACAGCCGCAGCATTTT TRBJ1-5 TRBD1 NA TRBV6-1
CASRGGTSGYEQYF TGTGCCAGCAGAGGAGGGACTAGCGGCTACGAGCAGTACTTC TRBJ2-7 TRBD2 many TRBV6-1
CSDGHWGLGGRADTQYF TGCAGCGATGGTCATTGGGGACTAGGGGGCCGCGCAGATACGCAGTATTTT TRBJ2-3 NA NA TRBV29-1
CASSEFGSGGLHEQYF TGTGCCAGCAGTGAATTTGGTTCAGGGGGGCTCCATGAGCAGTACTTC TRBJ2-7 NA NA TRBV25-1
CASSRGLAGGDETQHF TGTGCCAGCAGCCGAGGACTAGCGGGAGGGGATGAGACCCAGCACTTC TRBJ2-5 TRBD2 NA TRBV5-4
CASSLGTSTSF TGTGCCAGCAGTTTAGGGACTAGCACCTCCTTC TRBJ2-7 TRBD2 few TRBV28
CASSQGGRNEQFF TGCGCCAGCAGCCAAGGGGGTCGAAATGAGCAGTTCTTC TRBJ2-1 NA few TRBV4-1
CASSSAPRREQYF TGTGCCAGCAGCTCCGCCCCCCGGAGGGAGCAGTACTTC TRBJ2-7 NA NA TRBV12-3/TRBV12-4
CASSFQQGTSGYEQYF TGCGCCAGCAGCTTCCAACAAGGGACTAGCGGATACGAGCAGTACTTC TRBJ2-7 TRBD2 NA TRBV5-1
CASSPRSNREKVRETQYF TGCGCCAGCAGCCCGCGCAGCAACAGGGAAAAGGTTCGAGAGACCCAGTACTTC TRBJ2-5 NA NA TRBV5-1
CASCSSGRRGANVLTF TGTGCCAGCTGTTCCTCGGGCCGCCGGGGGGCCAACGTCCTGACTTTC TRBJ2-6 NA NA TRBV11-2
CASSPPRGVYEQFF TGTGCCAGCAGCCCACCCAGGGGGGTGTATGAGCAGTTCTTC TRBJ2-1 NA NA TRBV5-6
CASSNFGRGETQYF TGTGCCAGCAGTAACTTCGGAAGAGGAGAGACCCAGTACTTC TRBJ2-5 NA many TRBV6-6
CASSYSGASGSFVDNEQFF TGTGCCAGCAGTTACTCCGGGGCTAGCGGGAGTTTCGTTGACAATGAGCAGTTCTTC TRBJ2-1 TRBD2 many TRBV6-6
CTSSLDPAGSQQFF TGTACCAGCAGCTTAGATCCGGCGGGGAGTCAGCAGTTCTTC TRBJ2-1 NA NA TRBV11-2
CASSVGDRLGTEAFF TGCGCCAGCAGCGTAGGAGACAGGCTAGGCACTGAAGCTTTCTTT TRBJ1-1 NA NA TRBV5-1
CASSLAGAHNEQFF TGCGCCAGCAGCTTGGCCGGGGCCCACAATGAGCAGTTCTTC TRBJ2-1 NA NA TRBV5-1
CASSLGLANYEQYF TGCGCCAGCAGCCTAGGACTAGCGAATTACGAGCAGTACTTC TRBJ2-7 TRBD2 NA TRBV5-1
CASSLVWAHSGSTQETQYF TGTGCCAGCAGCTTGGTGTGGGCCCATAGCGGGAGCACTCAAGAGACCCAGTACTTC TRBJ2-5 TRBD2 NA TRBV5-4
CASSLVPDREISGYEQHF TGCGCCAGCAGCTTGGTCCCTGACAGGGAAATTAGCGGCTACGAGCAGCACTTC TRBJ2-7 NA NA TRBV5-1